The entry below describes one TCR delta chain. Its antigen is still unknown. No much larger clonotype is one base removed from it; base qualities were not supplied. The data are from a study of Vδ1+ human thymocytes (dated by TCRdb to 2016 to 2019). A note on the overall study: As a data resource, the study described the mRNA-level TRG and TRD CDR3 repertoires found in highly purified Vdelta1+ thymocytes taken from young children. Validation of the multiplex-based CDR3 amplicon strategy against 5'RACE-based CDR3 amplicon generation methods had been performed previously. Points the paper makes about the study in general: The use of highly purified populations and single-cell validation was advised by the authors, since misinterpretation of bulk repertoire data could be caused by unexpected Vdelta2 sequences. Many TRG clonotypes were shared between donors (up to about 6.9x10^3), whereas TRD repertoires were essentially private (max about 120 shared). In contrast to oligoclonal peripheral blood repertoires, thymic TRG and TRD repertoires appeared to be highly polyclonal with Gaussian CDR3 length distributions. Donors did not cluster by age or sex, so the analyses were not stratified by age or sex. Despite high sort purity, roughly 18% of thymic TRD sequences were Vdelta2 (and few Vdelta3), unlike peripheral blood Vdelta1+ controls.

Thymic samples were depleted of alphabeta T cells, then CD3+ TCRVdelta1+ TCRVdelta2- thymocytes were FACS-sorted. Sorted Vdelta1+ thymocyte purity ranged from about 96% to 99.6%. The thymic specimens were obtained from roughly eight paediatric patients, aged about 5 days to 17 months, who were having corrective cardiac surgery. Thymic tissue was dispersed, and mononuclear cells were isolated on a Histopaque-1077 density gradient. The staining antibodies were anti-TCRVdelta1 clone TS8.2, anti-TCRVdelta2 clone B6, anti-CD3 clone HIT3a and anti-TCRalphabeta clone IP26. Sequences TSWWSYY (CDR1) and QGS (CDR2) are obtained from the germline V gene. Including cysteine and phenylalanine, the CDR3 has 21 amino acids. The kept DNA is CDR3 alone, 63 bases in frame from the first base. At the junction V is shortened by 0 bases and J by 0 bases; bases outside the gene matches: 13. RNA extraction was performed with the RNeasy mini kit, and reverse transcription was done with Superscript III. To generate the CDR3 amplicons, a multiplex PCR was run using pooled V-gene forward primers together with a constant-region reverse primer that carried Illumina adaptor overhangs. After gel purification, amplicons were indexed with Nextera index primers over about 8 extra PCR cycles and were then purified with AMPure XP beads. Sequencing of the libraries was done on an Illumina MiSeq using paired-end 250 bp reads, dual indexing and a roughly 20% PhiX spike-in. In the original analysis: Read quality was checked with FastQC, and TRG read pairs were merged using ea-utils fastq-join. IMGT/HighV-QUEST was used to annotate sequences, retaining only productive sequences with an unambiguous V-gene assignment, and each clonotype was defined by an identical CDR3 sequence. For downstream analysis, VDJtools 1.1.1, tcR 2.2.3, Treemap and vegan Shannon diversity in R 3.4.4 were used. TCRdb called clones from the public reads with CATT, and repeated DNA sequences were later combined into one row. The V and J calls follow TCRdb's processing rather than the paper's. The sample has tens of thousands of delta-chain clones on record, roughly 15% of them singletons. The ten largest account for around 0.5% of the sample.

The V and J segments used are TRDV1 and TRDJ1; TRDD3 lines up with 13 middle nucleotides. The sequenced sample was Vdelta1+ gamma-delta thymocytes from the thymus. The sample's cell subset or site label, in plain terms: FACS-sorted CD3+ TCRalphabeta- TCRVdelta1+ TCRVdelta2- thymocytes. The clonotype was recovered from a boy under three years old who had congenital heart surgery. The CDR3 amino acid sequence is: CALGELGSSTGGYGYTDKLIF. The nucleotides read TGTGCTCTTGGGGAACTGGGGTCCTCCACTGGGGGATACGGGTACACCGATAAACTCATCTTT.